This T cell receptor (beta chain) appears in the sequencing data of a study of T cell responses to AZD1222 COVID-19 vaccine. Study-level findings and limits: AZD1222 recipients seropositive at baseline numbered only six or seven. Clonal diversity may have been underestimated, and the donors were mostly white British, with more females than males. Repertoire sampling happened only post peak T cell response. Dominant at 160-218 and 743-854, vaccine-associated CD4 TCRs also spanned spike.

Profiling relied on immunoSEQ multiplex PCR, and the TCRdb table lists in-frame clones only, not all of them. The sample lists about 120,000 clones; approximately 91% were seen once. Trimming removed 0 bases from V and 6 bases from J, with 8 bases in between. Germline V gives CDR1 GTSNPN, CDR2 SVGIG (reference sequence). CDR3 length: 12 amino acids. A remark on this clone: Its antigen remains unknown.

The input for sequencing was peripheral blood, taken on day 0 of AZD1222 vaccination. The chain combines TRBV30 with TRBJ1-2; no firm D call. The source is an adult in good health. CDR3 loop: CAWSVKSDGYTF. Here the CDR3 DNA reads TGTGCCTGGAGTGTAAAATCGGATGGCTACACCTTC.